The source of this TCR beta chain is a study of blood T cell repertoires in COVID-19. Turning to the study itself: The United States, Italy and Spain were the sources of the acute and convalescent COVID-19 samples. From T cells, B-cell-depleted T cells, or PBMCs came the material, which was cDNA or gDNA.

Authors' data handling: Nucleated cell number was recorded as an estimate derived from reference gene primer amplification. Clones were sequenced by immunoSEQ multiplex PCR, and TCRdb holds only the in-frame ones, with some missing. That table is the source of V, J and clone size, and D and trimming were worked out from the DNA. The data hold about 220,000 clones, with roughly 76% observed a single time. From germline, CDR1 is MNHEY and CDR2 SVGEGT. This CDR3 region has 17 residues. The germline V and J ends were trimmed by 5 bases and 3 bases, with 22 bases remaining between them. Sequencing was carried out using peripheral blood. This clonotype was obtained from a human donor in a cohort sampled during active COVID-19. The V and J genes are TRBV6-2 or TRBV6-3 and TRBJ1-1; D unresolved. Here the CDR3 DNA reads TGTGCCAGCAGTACCCCTTCCCGGAGCCGGGTGTACACTGAAGCTTTCTTT. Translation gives CASSTPSRSRVYTEAFF.